Following are 2 T cell receptor beta chains from one sample sequenced in a study of cytomegalovirus exposure and HLA in healthy donors. Both 60 Vbeta primers and 13 Jbeta primers went into the PCR. Sequencing used immunoSEQ multiplex PCR; TCRdb keeps in-frame clones, though not all of them. This table has 120,000 or so clones, roughly 18% appearing once. Sequencing was carried out using PBMCs. These receptors were obtained from a female donor in good health and CMV-seropositive.

This clone has only a few counts. The chain is built from TRBV19 and TRBJ1-5; D call uncertain. This CDR3 spans 17 amino acids. The V and J ends lost 6 bases and 0 bases respectively, with 18 bases between them. The germline CDR1 and CDR2 sequences are LNHDA and SQIVND (reference sequence). CDR3 amino acids: CASRTAGGVVSNQPQHF. The DNA of the CDR3 is TGTGCCAGTAGGACCGCCGGCGGGGTTGTTAGCAATCAGCCCCAGCATTTT.

This CDR3 is CASNMGRRGNTIYF. Written as DNA, the CDR3 is TGTGCCAGCAATATGGGGCGACGGGGAAACACCATATATTTT. The chain employs TRBV2 and TRBJ1-3; weak D call: TRBD1 (5 bases). CDR1 is SNHLY, CDR2 FYNNEI, per germline. The ends were cut back, 7 bases at V and 4 bases at J, with 14 bases in the middle. This CDR3 is 14 amino acids long.